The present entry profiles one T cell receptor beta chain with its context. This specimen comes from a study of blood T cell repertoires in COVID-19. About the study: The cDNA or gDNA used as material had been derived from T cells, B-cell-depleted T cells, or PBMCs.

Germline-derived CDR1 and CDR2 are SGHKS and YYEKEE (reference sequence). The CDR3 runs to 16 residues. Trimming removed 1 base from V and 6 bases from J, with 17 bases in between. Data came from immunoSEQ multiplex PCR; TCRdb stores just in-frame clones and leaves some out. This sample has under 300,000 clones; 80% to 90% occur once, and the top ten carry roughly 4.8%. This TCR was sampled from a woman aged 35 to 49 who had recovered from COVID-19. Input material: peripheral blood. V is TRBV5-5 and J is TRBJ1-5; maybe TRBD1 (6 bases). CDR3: CASSLSEGGNTQPQHF. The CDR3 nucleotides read TGTGCCAGCAGCTTGTCTGAGGGGGGGAACACTCAGCCCCAGCATTTT.